Sequencing of this TCR beta chain was carried out in a study of T cell responses to AZD1222 COVID-19 vaccine. Generated by immunoSEQ multiplex PCR, the TCRdb table keeps only in-frame clones and is missing some. The sample yields 130,000 or so clones, about 91% seen once. Details on this clone: Its antigen is not identified.

Study findings and constraints: Spike-specific TCR breadth and depth were elevated following two AZD1222 doses. Unmutated variant regions are reportedly the target of nearly half of TCRs that are spike-specific. Females outnumbered males among donors, who were mostly white British; clonal diversity was possibly underestimated.

Researchers grouped second doses given at about 4 or about 12 weeks into one pool. Germline V gene lookup returns CDR1 SQVTM and CDR2 ANQGSEA. V was clipped by 7 bases and J by 0 bases, with 18 bases between them. The CDR3 spans 15 residues. This chain links TRBV29-1 with TRBJ1-1; D may be TRBD1 (5 bases). This sequence was found in an adult who received the AZD1222 COVID-19 vaccine. Source: peripheral blood, taken 28 days after the second AZD1222 dose. DNA of the CDR3: TGCAGCGCCACCCGAGGTCGACAGATGAACACTGAAGCTTTCTTT. This sequence encodes CSATRGRQMNTEAFF. Full variable domain (remainder filled in from reference TRBV29-1 and TRBJ1-1): SAVISQKPSRDICQRGTSLTIQCQVDSQVTMMFWYRQQPGQSLTLIATANQGSEATYESGFVIDKFPISRPNLTFSTLTVSNMSPEDSSIYLCSATRGRQMNTEAFFGQGTRLTVV.